Listed here are 17 T cell receptor beta chains from one sample, sequenced in a study of blood T cell repertoires in COVID-19. Sequencing used immunoSEQ multiplex PCR; TCRdb keeps in-frame clones, though not all of them. The sample has 300,000 to 450,000 clones, roughly nine tenths seen once; the top ten hold less than 5%. Sequencing input: peripheral blood. These receptors all come from a woman aged 55-70 years with COVID-19, enrolled during active disease.

The rearrangement joins TRBV4-1 to TRBJ1-2; 7 bases are shared with TRBD1. The V gene end was trimmed by 4 bases and the J gene end by 4 bases; junction bases not matched to a gene: 6. This CDR3 is built from 14 residues. Germline V gives CDR1 MGHRA, CDR2 YSYEKL. The CDR3 spells CASSPWDSVYGYTF. The CDR3 DNA sequence: TGCGCCAGCAGCCCCTGGGACAGCGTCTATGGCTACACCTTC.

The chain's CDR3 is CATSGLTDTQYF. The CDR3 coding sequence is TGTGCCACCAGCGGTTTAACAGATACGCAGTATTTT. The chain combines TRBV28 with TRBJ2-3, with D perhaps TRBD2 (5 bases). V was clipped by 10 bases and J by 3 bases, with 11 bases between them. Germline loops: CDR1 MDHEN, CDR2 SYDVKM. The CDR3 has 12 residues.

The V call is TRBV19, the J call TRBJ2-1, with TRBD2 matching over 9 bases. The germline V gene has CDR1 LNHDA and CDR2 SQIVND (reference sequence). The CDR3 length is 15 residues. Trimming took 5 bases from V and 4 from J; bases not matched to a gene: 6. CDR3 DNA sequence: TGTGCCAGTAGTCGCAGCGGGGGGCCTTACAATGAGCAGTTCTTC. Amino acids: CASSRSGGPYNEQFF.

The chain carries TRBV4-1 and TRBJ1-2, with D unresolved. CDR1 is MGHRA and CDR2 is YSYEKL in the germline V gene. V was trimmed by 0 bases and J by 5 bases, leaving 13 bases between them. The CDR3 length is 15 residues. The CDR3 DNA follows: TGCGCCAGCAGCCAAGAGACTACCGGCCCATATGGCTACACCTTC. It is translated as CASSQETTGPYGYTF.

The V gene is TRBV3-1 (or the pseudogene TRBV3-2), the J gene TRBJ1-5; unclear D gene. The CDR3 sequence is 13 residues long. Trimming took 0 bases from V and 7 from J, leaving 7 bases between them. Per the germline V gene, CDR1 is LGHDT and CDR2 is YNNKEL (reference sequence). This CDR3 is CASSQDLVQPQHF. Written as DNA, the CDR3 is TGTGCCAGCAGCCAAGATTTAGTCCAGCCCCAGCATTTT.

The chain carries TRBV29-1 and TRBJ1-1, with TRBD1 matching over 8 bases. This CDR3 is built from 11 residues. J was trimmed by 11 bases and V by 4 bases; bases with no gene match: 6. Per the germline V gene, CDR1 is SQVTM and CDR2 is ANQGSEA. The chain's CDR3 is CSVAGQGWAFF. In DNA, the CDR3 is TGCAGCGTTGCAGGACAGGGTTGGGCTTTCTTT.

Only one count was recorded for this clone. The chain carries TRBV3-1 (or the pseudogene TRBV3-2) and TRBJ2-7; 7 nucleotides line up with TRBD2. This CDR3 contains 15 residues. Unmatched junction bases numbered 12, after V lost 3 bases and J lost 7 bases. The germline CDR1 and CDR2 sequences are LGHDT and YNNKEL (reference sequence). The CDR3, as DNA: TGTGCCAGCAGCCACCTCGCCCGCAGGGAGGGGGAGCAGTACTTC. Translated, it gives CASSHLARREGEQYF.

The chain couples TRBV9 to TRBJ1-2; D gene unclear. The germline V gene encodes CDR1 SGDLS and CDR2 YYNGEE. The CDR3 sequence is 12 residues long. The V end lost 0 bases, the J end lost 8 bases, and 8 bases lay between the germline ends. The CDR3 reads CASSVGSSGYTF. CDR3 DNA sequence: TGTGCCAGCAGCGTAGGGTCAAGCGGCTACACCTTC.

The chain links TRBV28 to TRBJ1-6; D perhaps matches TRBD1 (6 bases). Between the trimmed V and J ends, which lost 8 bases and 10 bases, there was a span of 12 bases. The germline V gene has CDR1 MDHEN and CDR2 SYDVKM. There are 12 residues in the CDR3. The CDR3 loop reads CASGTGNSPLHF. The CDR3 DNA sequence: TGTGCCAGCGGAACAGGGAACTCACCCCTCCACTTT.

V gene TRBV23-1 combines with J gene TRBJ1-1; D gene uncertain. TRBV23-1 is an ORF for which the function is uncertain. The length of the CDR3 is 16 residues. V dropped 4 bases and J dropped 1 base, with 16 bases sitting between them. Here the CDR3 reads CASSLLIGQPNTEAFF. CDR3 in DNA: TGCGCCAGCAGTCTCTTGATTGGGCAGCCGAACACTGAAGCTTTCTTT.

The chain carries TRBV4-2 and TRBJ2-3, with 10 bases fitting TRBD2. Germline assignment: CDR1 LGHNA and CDR2 YNFKEQ. V lost 0 bases to trimming and J lost 0 bases; unmatched junction nucleotides: 9. The CDR3 has 19 amino acids. The CDR3 sequence is CASSQEDSGGPGSTDTQYF. DNA for the CDR3: TGTGCCAGCAGCCAAGAGGATAGCGGGGGGCCCGGTAGCACAGATACGCAGTATTTT.

The chain joins TRBV18 to TRBJ2-6, with 7 bases identical to TRBD1. Per germline, CDR1 KGHSH and CDR2 LQKENI. V shed 2 bases and J 0 bases; nucleotides not matched to a gene: 13. This CDR3 has 20 residues. The CDR3: CASSPIGAVTGSSGANVLTF. In DNA form, the CDR3 reads TGTGCCAGCTCACCAATTGGGGCGGTGACAGGGTCCTCTGGGGCCAACGTCCTGACTTTC.

CDR3 sequence reads: CASSPSTSSGELFF. CDR3 DNA: TGTGCCAGCTCACCAAGTACAAGTTCCGGGGAGCTGTTTTTT. The chain combines TRBV18 with TRBJ2-2; D not certain. The CDR3 spans 14 residues. Trimming took off 2 bases at V and 6 bases at J, with 10 bases between the two ends. The V gene's germline CDR1 is KGHSH and CDR2 LQKENI.

The V call is TRBV15, the J call TRBJ1-1, with D perhaps TRBD1 (5 bases). CDR3 length: 12 residues. V shed 4 bases and J shed 4 bases, with 7 bases lying between them. From germline, CDR1 is LNHNV and CDR2 YYDKDF (reference sequence). The CDR3 sequence is CATSTRVTEAFF. CDR3 DNA sequence: TGTGCCACCAGCACCAGGGTCACTGAAGCTTTCTTT.

The chain has TRBV3-1 (or the pseudogene TRBV3-2) and TRBJ1-2, with TRBD1 identical over 9 bases. Germline values: CDR1 LGHDT, CDR2 YNNKEL (reference sequence). The CDR3 sequence is 14 residues long. V was clipped by 1 base and J by 4 bases; unmatched bases: 1. CDR3 region: CASSQGGQGYGYTF. In DNA form, the CDR3 reads TGTGCCAGCAGCCAAGGGGGACAGGGCTATGGCTACACCTTC.

Only a few counts were recorded for this clone. V is TRBV5-4 and J is TRBJ2-1, with TRBD2 matching over 10 bases. The CDR3 has 15 residues. J was trimmed by 9 bases and V by 1 base; bases with no gene match: 7. Germline V gene lookup returns CDR1 SGHNT and CDR2 YYREEE (reference sequence). The CDR3 loop is CASSLKAGGPFEQFF. The CDR3 DNA reads as TGTGCCAGCAGCTTGAAAGCGGGGGGGCCGTTTGAGCAGTTCTTC. The full variable domain, rest sourced from reference TRBV5-4 and TRBJ2-1, is ETGVTQSPTHLIKTRGQQVTLRCSSQSGHNTVSWYQQALGQGPQFIFQYYREEENGRGNFPPRFSGLQFPNYSSELNVNALELDDSALYLCASSLKAGGPFEQFFGPGTRLTVL.

The chain uses TRBV7-9 and TRBJ2-5, with 9 nucleotides matching TRBD1. Trimming at V came to 5 bases and at J to 2 bases, leaving 6 bases not matched to a gene. This CDR3 spans 15 amino acids. Germline values: CDR1 SEHNR, CDR2 FQNEAQ (reference sequence). Here the CDR3 reads CASSPYGTGQETQYF. The CDR3 coding sequence is TGTGCCAGCAGCCCCTACGGGACAGGGCAAGAGACCCAGTACTTC.